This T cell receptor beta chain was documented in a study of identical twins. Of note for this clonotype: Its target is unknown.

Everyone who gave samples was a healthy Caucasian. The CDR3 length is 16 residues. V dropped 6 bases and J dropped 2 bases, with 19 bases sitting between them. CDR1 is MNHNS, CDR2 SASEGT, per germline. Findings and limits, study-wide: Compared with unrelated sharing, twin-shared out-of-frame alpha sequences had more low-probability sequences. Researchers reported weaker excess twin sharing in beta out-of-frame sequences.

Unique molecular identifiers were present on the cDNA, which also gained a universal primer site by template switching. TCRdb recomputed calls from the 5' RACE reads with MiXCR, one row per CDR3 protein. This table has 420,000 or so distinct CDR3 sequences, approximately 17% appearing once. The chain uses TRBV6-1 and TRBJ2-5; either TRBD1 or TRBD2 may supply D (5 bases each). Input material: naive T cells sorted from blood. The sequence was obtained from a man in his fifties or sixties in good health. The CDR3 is CASSRWGLGEQETQYF. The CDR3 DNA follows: TGTGCCAGCAGCCGATGGGGGTTGGGGGAACAAGAGACCCAGTACTTC.